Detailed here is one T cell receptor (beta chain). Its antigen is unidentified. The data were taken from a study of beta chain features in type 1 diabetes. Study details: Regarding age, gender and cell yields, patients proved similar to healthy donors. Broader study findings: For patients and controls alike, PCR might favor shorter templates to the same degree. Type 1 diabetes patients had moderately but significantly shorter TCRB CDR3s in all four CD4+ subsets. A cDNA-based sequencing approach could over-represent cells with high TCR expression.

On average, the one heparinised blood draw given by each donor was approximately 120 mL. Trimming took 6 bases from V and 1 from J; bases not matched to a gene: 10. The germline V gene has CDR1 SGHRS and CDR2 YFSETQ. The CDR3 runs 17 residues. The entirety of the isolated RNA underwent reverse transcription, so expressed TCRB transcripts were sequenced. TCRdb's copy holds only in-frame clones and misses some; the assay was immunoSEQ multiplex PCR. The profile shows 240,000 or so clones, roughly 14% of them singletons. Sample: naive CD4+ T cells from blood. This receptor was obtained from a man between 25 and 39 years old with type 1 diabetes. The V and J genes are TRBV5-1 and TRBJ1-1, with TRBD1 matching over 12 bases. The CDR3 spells CASTDPGQGAGNTEAFF. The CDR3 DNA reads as TGCGCCAGCACCGACCCGGGACAGGGGGCAGGGAACACTGAAGCTTTCTTT.